This TCR beta chain was sequenced during a study of shared clonotypes between healthy human individuals. The CDR3 runs to 16 residues. Germline CDR1 and CDR2: MNHEY and SVGAGI. The V and J ends lost 2 bases and 3 bases, in that order; junction bases with no gene match: 6. Clones were sequenced by immunoSEQ multiplex PCR, and TCRdb holds only the in-frame ones, with some missing. The sample has 2,100,000 or so clones; around 95% are singletons. Donors, without exception, were Caucasian adults residing in Nashville, Tennessee. The sequenced sample consisted of naive CD4+ T cells sorted from blood. Subset of the sample: CD45RA+ positively selected. The TCR sequence derives from a man younger than 35 in good health. V usage is TRBV6-5 and J usage is TRBJ2-7; 11 bases map to TRBD2. CDR3 amino acids: CASSYGLTSGVYEQYF. CDR3 bases: TGTGCCAGCAGTTACGGGCTGACTAGCGGGGTCTACGAGCAGTACTTC.